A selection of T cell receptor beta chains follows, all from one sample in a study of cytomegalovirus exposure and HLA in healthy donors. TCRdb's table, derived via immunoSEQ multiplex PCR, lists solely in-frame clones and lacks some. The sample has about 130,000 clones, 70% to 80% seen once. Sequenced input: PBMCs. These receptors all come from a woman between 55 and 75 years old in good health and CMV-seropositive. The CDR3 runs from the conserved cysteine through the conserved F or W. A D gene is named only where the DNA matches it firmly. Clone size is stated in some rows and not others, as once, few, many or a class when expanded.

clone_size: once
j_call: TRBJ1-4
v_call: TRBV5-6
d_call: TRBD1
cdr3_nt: TGTGCCAGCAGTCTTGGGACAGGGGGTGAAAAACTGTTTTTT
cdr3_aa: CASSLGTGGEKLFF

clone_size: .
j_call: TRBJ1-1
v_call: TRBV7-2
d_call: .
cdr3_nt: TGTGCCAGCAGCTTGGGGCGCGTGAACACTGAAGCTTTCTTT
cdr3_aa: CASSLGRVNTEAFF

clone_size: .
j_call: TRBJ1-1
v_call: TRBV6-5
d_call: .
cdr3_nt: TGTGCCAGCAGCCTACGGGGGAGGGACGCTGAAGCTTTCTTT
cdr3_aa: CASSLRGRDAEAFF

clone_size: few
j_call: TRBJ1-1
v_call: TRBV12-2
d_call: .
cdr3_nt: TGTGCAAGTCGCTTCCCAAAGGACAGAAACACTGAAGCTTTCTTT
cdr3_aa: CASRFPKDRNTEAFF

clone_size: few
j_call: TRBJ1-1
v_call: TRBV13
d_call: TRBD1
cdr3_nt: TGTGCCAGCAGCTCGCCGACAGGGGCTCTTATGAACACTGAAGCTTTCTTT
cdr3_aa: CASSSPTGALMNTEAFF

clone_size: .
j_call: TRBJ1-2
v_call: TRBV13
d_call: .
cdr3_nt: TGTGCCAGCAGCACTACCCCCAGGGATGCTAACTATGGCTACACCTTC
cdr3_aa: CASSTTPRDANYGYTF

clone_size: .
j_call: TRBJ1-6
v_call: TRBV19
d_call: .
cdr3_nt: TGTGCCAGTAGTACCGCGGGAAGGGCAAGTAATTCACCCCTCCACTTT
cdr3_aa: CASSTAGRASNSPLHF

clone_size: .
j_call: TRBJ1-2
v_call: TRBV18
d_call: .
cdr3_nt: TGTGCCAGCTCACCAGGGCCTAACTATGGCTACACCTTC
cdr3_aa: CASSPGPNYGYTF

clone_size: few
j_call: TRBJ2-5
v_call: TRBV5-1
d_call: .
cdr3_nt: TGCGCCAGCAGCTTGGCCACCAGCGCCCAAGAGACCCAGTACTTC
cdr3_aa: CASSLATSAQETQYF

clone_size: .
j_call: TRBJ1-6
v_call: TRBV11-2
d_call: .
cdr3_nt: TGTGCCAGCAGCTTAGCGCTGGCCCAACCCCTCCACTTT
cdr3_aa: CASSLALAQPLHF

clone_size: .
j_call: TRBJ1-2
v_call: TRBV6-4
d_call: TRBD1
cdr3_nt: TGTGCCAGCAGTCCGGACGGGGACAGGGGGGTTGGCTATGGCTACACCTTC
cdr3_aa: CASSPDGDRGVGYGYTF

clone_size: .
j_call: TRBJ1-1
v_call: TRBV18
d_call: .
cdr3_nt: TGTGCCAGCTCACTTTCAACTGCGGGGCCCAAGAACACTGAAGCTTTCTTT
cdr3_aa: CASSLSTAGPKNTEAFF

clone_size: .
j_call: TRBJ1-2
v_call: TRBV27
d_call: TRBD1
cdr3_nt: TGTGCCAGCAGCCAAAGTCGAGGGGGCCACTATGGCTACACCTTC
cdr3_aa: CASSQSRGGHYGYTF

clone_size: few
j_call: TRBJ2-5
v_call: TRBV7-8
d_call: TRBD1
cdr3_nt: TGTGCCAGCAGCGAACGGACAGGGGGCTGGGAGACCCAGTACTTC
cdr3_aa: CASSERTGGWETQYF

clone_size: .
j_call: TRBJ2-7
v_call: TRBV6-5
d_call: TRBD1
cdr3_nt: TGTGCCAGCAGTCCAGGGGGATACGAGCAGTACTTC
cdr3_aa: CASSPGGYEQYF

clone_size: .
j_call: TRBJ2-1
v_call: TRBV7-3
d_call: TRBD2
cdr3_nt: TGTGCCAGCAGCCTCTCCTCCCGGGGGGGAGAGCAGTTCTTC
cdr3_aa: CASSLSSRGGEQFF

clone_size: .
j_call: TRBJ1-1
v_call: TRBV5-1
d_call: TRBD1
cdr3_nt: TGCGCCAGCAGCCCACAGGGGGCTGGCACTGAAGCTTTCTTT
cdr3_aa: CASSPQGAGTEAFF

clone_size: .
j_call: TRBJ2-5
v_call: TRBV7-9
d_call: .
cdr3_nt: TGTGCCAGCAGCTTAGATGGAGGGGGCGAGACCCAGTACTTC
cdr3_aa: CASSLDGGGETQYF

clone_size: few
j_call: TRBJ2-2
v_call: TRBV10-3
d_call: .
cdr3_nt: TGTGCCATCCAGGACAGCACCGGGGAGCTGTTTTTT
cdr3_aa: CAIQDSTGELFF

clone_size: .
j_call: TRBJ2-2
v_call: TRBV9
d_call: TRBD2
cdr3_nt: TGTGCCAGCAGCGTAGTCCCGGGACTAGCGGGGGGCACCGGGGAGCTGTTTTTT
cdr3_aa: CASSVVPGLAGGTGELFF

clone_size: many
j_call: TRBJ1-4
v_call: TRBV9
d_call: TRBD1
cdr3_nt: TGTGCCAGCGGGACAGGCGGGGCTCGGGAAAAACTGTTTTTT
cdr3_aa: CASGTGGAREKLFF

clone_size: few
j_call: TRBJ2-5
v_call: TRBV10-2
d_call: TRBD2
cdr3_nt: TGCGCCAGCATGGGACTAGCGGGGCAAGAGACCCAGTACTTC
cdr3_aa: CASMGLAGQETQYF

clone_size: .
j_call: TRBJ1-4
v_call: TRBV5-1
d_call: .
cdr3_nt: TGCGCCAGCAGCTTGACGGCAACTAATGAAAAACTGTTTTTT
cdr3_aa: CASSLTATNEKLFF

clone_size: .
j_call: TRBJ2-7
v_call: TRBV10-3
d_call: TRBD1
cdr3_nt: TGTGCCATCAGTGGACGGACAGGGGTACATGAGCAGTACTTC
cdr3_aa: CAISGRTGVHEQYF

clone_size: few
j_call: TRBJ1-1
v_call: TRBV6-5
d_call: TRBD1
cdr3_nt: TGTGCCAGCAGATCAGGGGGAACTGAAGCTTTCTTT
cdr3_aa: CASRSGGTEAFF

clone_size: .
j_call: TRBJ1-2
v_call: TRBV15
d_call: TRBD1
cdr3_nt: TGTGCCACCAGCAGCCCCGGGACAGATAACTATGGCTACACCTTC
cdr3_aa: CATSSPGTDNYGYTF

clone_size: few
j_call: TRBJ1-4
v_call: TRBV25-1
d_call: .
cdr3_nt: TGTGCCAGCAGTGCTGTCCTAGGCGAGAGGGCTAATGAAAAACTGTTTTTT
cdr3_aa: CASSAVLGERANEKLFF

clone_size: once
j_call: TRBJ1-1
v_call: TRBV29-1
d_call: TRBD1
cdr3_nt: TGCAGCGTTGGGAGGGGACAGGGAGGAACTGAAGCTTTCTTT
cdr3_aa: CSVGRGQGGTEAFF

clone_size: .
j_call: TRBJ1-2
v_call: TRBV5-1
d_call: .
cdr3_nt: TGCGCCAGCAGCTTGGGGAGTGGTGGTGGGGGCGATGGCTACACCTTC
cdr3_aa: CASSLGSGGGGDGYTF

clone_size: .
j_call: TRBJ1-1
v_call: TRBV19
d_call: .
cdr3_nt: TGTGCCAGTAGTGCCCGCGAGGGGAACACTGAAGCTTTCTTT
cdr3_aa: CASSAREGNTEAFF

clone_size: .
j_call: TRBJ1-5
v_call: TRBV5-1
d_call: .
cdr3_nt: TGCGCCAGCAGCTTAGGGGACATAAGCAATCAGCCCCAGCATTTT
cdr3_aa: CASSLGDISNQPQHF

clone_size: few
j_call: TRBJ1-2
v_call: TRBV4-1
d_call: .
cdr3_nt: TGCGCCAGCAGCCAAGTATTTCGTCAGGAAACTTCTAACTATGGCTACACCTTC
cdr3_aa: CASSQVFRQETSNYGYTF

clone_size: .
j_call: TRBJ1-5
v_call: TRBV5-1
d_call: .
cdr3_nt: TGCGCCAGCAGCTTGTTTGGACGGGAAGGCCCCCAGCATTTT
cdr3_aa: CASSLFGREGPQHF

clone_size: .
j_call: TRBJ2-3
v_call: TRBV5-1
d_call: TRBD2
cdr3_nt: TGCGCCAGCAGCGTACGACTAGCGGGGTCGGTAGATACGCAGTATTTT
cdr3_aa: CASSVRLAGSVDTQYF

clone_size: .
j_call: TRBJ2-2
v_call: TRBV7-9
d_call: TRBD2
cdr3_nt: TGTGCCAGCCCAAACGGGGGGAGAACCGGGGAGCTGTTTTTT
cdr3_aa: CASPNGGRTGELFF

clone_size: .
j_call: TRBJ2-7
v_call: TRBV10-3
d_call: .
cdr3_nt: TGTGCCACTACGAACGGTCAGGGCTACGAGCAGTACTTC
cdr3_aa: CATTNGQGYEQYF

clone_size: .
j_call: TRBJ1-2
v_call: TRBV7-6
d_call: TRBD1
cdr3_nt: TGTGCCAGCAGCTTAGCCCGTCGGGGGGACAGGACTAACTATGGCTACACCTTC
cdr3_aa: CASSLARRGDRTNYGYTF

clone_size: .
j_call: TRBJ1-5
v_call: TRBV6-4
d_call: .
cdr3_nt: TGTGCCAGCAGTGCCGCGGATCAGCCCCAGCATTTT
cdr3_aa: CASSAADQPQHF

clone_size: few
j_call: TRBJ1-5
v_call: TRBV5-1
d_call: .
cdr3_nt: TGCGCCAGCAGCCCCGGAGAAGGAGCAGGGGCTTATCAGCCCCAGCATTTT
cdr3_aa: CASSPGEGAGAYQPQHF

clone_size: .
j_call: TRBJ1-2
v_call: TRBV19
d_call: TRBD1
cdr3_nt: TGTGCCAGTAGTATACTGGACAGGGGCAATAACTATGGCTACACCTTC
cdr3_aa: CASSILDRGNNYGYTF

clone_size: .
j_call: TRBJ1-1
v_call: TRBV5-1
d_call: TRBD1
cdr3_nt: TGCGCCAGCAGCTGGAGGCCGGGACAGGGGAACACTGAAGCTTTCTTT
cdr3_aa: CASSWRPGQGNTEAFF

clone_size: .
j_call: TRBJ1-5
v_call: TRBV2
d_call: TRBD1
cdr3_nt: TGTGCCAGCAGTTCGGGACAGGGGGGGGAGCAGCCCCAGCATTTT
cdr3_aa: CASSSGQGGEQPQHF

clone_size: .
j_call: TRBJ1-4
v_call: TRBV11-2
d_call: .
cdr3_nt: TGTGCCAGCAGCTTAGTTGGGGGCTTGGAAAAACTGTTTTTT
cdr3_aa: CASSLVGGLEKLFF

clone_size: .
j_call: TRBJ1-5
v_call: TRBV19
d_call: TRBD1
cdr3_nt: TGTGCCAGTAGGAAGGACCCGGGACAGGGGGCGGTCAATCAGCCCCAGCATTTT
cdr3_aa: CASRKDPGQGAVNQPQHF

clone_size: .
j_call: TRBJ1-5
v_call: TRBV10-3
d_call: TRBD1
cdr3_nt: TGTGCCATCAGTGTTGGGACAGAAAGCAATCAGCCCCAGCATTTT
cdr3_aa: CAISVGTESNQPQHF

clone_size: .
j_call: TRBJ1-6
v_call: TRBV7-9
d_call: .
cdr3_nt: TGTGCCAGCAGCTTCGGGGAGAGGAATTCACCCCTCCACTTT
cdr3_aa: CASSFGERNSPLHF

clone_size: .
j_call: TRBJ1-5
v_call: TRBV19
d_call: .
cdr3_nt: TGTGCGACCACCGGGGGGAATCAGCCCCAGCATTTT
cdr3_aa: CATTGGNQPQHF

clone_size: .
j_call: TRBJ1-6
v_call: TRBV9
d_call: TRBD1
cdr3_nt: TGTGCCAGCAGCCAATGGACAGGGGCAAATTCACCCCTCCACTTT
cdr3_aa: CASSQWTGANSPLHF

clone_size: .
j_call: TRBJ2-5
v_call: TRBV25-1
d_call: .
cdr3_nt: TGTGCCAGCAGTGAGGTAGGTCGGGACTTC
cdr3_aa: CASSEVGRDF

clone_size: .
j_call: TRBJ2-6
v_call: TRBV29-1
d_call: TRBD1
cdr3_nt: TGCAGCGTTGAAGGCAGGACAGGGGCCTCTGGGGCCAACGTCCTGACTTTC
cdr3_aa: CSVEGRTGASGANVLTF

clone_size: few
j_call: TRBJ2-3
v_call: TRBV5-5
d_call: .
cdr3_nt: TGTGCCAGCAGCCCCGGGGACACTGACACAGATACGCAGTATTTT
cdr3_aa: CASSPGDTDTDTQYF

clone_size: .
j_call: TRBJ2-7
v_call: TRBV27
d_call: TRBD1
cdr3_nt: TGTGCCAGCAGTTTAGGGGACAGTTCCTACGAGCAGTACTTC
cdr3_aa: CASSLGDSSYEQYF

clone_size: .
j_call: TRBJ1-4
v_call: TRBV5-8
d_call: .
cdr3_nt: TGTGCCAGCAGCTTGTGGGCCGATGAAAAACTGTTTTTT
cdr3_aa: CASSLWADEKLFF

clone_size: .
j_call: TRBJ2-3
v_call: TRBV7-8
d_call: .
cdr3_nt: TGTGCCAGCAGCCCCGCCGTGAGGGATACGCAGTATTTT
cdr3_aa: CASSPAVRDTQYF

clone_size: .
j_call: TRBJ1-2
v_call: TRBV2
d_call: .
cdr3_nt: TGTGCCAGCAGTGACATCAACTATGGCTACACCTTC
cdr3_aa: CASSDINYGYTF

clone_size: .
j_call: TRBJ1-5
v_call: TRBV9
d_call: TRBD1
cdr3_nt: TGTGCCAGCAGCCCCCGACCTGGGACAGGGGCGGGCACAGGTCAGCCCCAGCATTTT
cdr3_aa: CASSPRPGTGAGTGQPQHF

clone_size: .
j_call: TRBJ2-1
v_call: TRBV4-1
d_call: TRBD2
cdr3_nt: TGCGCCAGCAGCCTCCCCAGCGGGGATTACTCCTACAATGAGCAGTTCTTC
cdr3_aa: CASSLPSGDYSYNEQFF

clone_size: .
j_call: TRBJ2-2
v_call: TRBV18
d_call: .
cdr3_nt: TGTGCCAGCTCACCACCGAGGTCCGGGGAGCTGTTTTTT
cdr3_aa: CASSPPRSGELFF

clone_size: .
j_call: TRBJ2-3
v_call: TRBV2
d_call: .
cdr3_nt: TGTGCCAGCATCTCAACATCGTACACAGATACGCAGTATTTT
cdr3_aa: CASISTSYTDTQYF